This TCR beta chain emerged from a study of CD8+CD57+ T cells in acquired aplastic anemia. Study background: CD4+ and CD8+ cells, once sorted, gave DNA averaging approximately 3 ug.

The TCR beta profiling, which covered VDJ combination and CDR3 sequence, was carried out using genomic DNA as the template. TCRdb re-analysed the reads in MiXCR, keeping a single row per CDR3 protein. Of 150,000 or so distinct CDR3 sequences listed, 45% to 55% were seen once; the top ten hold about 30%. Patients who underwent sequencing had shown CD8+CD57+ cell expansion by flow cytometry. Patients had undergone no therapy by the time their blood was sampled. This clonotype has only a few counts. It may be a read error: a sequence one base away is much more abundant. The CDR3 covers 14 residues. Germline V gene sequence: CDR1 SGHAT, CDR2 FQNNGV.

V usage is TRBV11-2 and J usage is TRBJ2-7, with TRBD2 as a possible D gene (5 bases). The sequence was collected from a human donor with aplastic anemia. The sample consisted of sorted CD4+, CD8+, or CD8+CD57+ T cells (not recorded which) from PBMCs. Written as DNA, the CDR3 is TGTGTCAGCAGCTTACGATCTGACGGGGACGAGCAGTACTTC. It translates to CVSSLRSDGDEQYF.